This T cell receptor beta chain was sequenced during a study of blood T cell repertoires in COVID-19. Across the study: Spain, Italy and the United States supplied samples that represented acute and convalescent COVID-19.

The germline gives CDR1 LGHNA, CDR2 YNFKEQ. There are 14 residues in the CDR3. With 6 bases removed from V and 8 bases from J, the gap between germline ends came to 14 bases. Authors' data handling: Reference gene primer amplification in the assay estimated nucleated cell counts. The repertoire was sequenced with immunoSEQ multiplex PCR; TCRdb's copy has only in-frame clones and lacks some. V and J calls and clone size follow that table, whereas D and trimming were derived from the DNA. The profile shows 250,000 to 300,000 clones, roughly nine tenths of them singletons. V is TRBV4-2 and J is TRBJ1-6; D remains unclear. This sequence was found in a woman between 45 and 60 years old who had recovered from COVID-19. The sequenced material came from peripheral blood. The chain's CDR3 is CASREATYHSPLHF. CDR3 in DNA: TGTGCCAGCAGAGAAGCCACTTATCATTCACCCCTCCACTTT.